The present T cell receptor beta chain was sequenced within a study of OX40 agonist ivuxolimab in advanced cancers. Study at large: Partial responses were achieved by three patients, one with hepatocellular carcinoma and two with cutaneous melanoma. Study-wide findings and caveats: Antigen specificity was not determined for the expanded peripheral T cells.

Trimming left V 6 bases short and J 7 bases short, with 10 bases between. Germline CDR1 is MDHEN and CDR2 is SYDVKM. The length of the CDR3 is 12 residues. Clones were read by immunoSEQ multiplex PCR, and TCRdb kept only the in-frame ones, dropping some. The sample lists about 68,000 clones, roughly 88% seen once, with around 1.7% in the top ten. This clone was detected only a few times. What it binds is not known. The TCR comes from an adult with an advanced solid tumor such as melanoma, head and neck, liver or kidney cancer. The rearrangement uses TRBV28 and TRBJ1-5, with D possibly matching TRBD1 (6 bases). Sequencing used CD4+ or CD8+ T cells sorted from blood, obtained in a trial of the OX40 agonist ivuxolimab. As DNA, the CDR3 is TGTGCCAGCAGATCAGGGGACCAGCCCCAGCATTTT. It encodes CASRSGDQPQHF.